This TCR beta chain was documented in a study of vaccination and CD4 T cells after COVID-19. For the study at large: Stimulation of the cells used overlapping spike peptide pools from SARS-CoV-2 and from the common cold coronaviruses HCoV-NL63, HCoV-OC43 and HCoV-229E.

Points on this clonotype: Antigen: not known.

Documented treatment: roughly ten-day PBMC culture with coronavirus spike peptide pools or control peptides (ViraFEST assay). The V gene's germline CDR1 is LNHDA and CDR2 SQIVND (reference sequence). CDR3 length: 15 amino acids. V gave up 3 bases and J gave up 4 bases, with 13 bases separating them. Cultured CD4+ T-cell DNA underwent Oncomine TCR Beta short-read sequencing. MiXCR was run by TCRdb on the PCR reads, yielding one entry per CDR3 protein. The table includes tens of thousands of distinct CDR3 sequences, about 41% detected once. This sequence originates from a human donor who had recovered from COVID-19. This chain joins TRBV19 and TRBJ1-3, with D uncertain. The sample consisted of CD4+ T cells from blood, cultured in vitro. The CDR3 sequence: CASSIDWTAGNTIYF. In DNA form, the CDR3 reads TGTGCCAGTAGTATCGATTGGACCGCGGGAAACACCATATATTTT.